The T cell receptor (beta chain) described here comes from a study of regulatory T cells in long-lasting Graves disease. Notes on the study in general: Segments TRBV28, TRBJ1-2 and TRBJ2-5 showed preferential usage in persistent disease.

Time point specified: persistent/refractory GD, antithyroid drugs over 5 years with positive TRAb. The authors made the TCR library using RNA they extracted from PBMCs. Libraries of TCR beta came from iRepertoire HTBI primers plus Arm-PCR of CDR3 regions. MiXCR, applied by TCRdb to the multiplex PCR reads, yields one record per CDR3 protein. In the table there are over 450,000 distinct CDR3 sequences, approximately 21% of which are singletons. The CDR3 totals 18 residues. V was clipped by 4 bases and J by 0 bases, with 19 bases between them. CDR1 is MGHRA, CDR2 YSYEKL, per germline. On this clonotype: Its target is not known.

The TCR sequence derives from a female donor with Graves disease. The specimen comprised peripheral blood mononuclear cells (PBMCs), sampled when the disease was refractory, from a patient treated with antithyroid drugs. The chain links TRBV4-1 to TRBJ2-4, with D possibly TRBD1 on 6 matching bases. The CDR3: CASSLGAPHGGAKNIQYF. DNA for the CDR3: TGCGCCAGCAGCCTGGGGGCCCCACATGGTGGAGCCAAAAACATTCAGTACTTC.